These 20 T cell receptor beta chains were sequenced from one sample in a study of CD8 T cells in Susac syndrome. Random hexamers were used to reverse transcribe an amount of about 0.45 to 1 ug RNA. MiXCR, applied by TCRdb to the immunoSEQ multiplex PCR reads, yields one record per CDR3 protein. This sample has about 52,000 distinct CDR3 sequences, with roughly 93% found just once. The specimen sequenced was CD8+ T cells from PBMCs. These receptors all come from a human donor with multiple sclerosis.

About this clonotype: The junction departs from the called germline gene at one end, perhaps through a read error. The chain has TRBV11-3 and TRBJ2-2; D remains ambiguous. The CDR3 sequence is 14 residues long. The germline gives CDR1 SGHNT, CDR2 YENEEA. The CDR3 reads CANSLSRNTGELFF. The CDR3 DNA follows: TGTGCCAACAGCTTAAGCAGGAACACCGGGGAGCTGTTTTTT. Combining the CDR3 with reference TRBV11-3 and TRBJ2-2 gives the whole variable domain EAGVVQSPRYKIIEKKQPVAFWCNPISGHNTLYWYLQNLGQGPELLIRYENEEAVDDSQLPKDRFSAERLKGVDSTLKIQPAELGDSAVYLCANSLSRNTGELFFGEGSRLTVL.

V gene TRBV5-6 combines with J gene TRBJ2-5, with 8 positions matching TRBD1. This CDR3 is built from 14 residues. Losses at the gene ends were 4 bases for V and 5 bases for J; bases not matched to a gene: 7. Looked up from germline, CDR1 is SGHDT and CDR2 is YYEEEE. The CDR3 loop reads CASSRRTGIETQYF. The CDR3 nucleotides are TGTGCCAGCAGCAGAAGGACAGGGATCGAGACCCAGTACTTC.

The rearrangement links TRBV5-6 to TRBJ2-1; 10 nucleotides agree with TRBD1. Germline CDR1 is SGHDT and CDR2 is YYEEEE. The CDR3 is made up of 15 amino acids. The V segment lost 4 bases and the J segment 8 bases; nucleotides outside the gene matches: 9. CDR3 residues: CASSSPGTGAYEQFF. The CDR3 region has the DNA TGTGCCAGCAGCAGTCCCGGGACAGGGGCTTATGAGCAGTTCTTC.

This chain uses TRBV12-3 or TRBV12-4 with TRBJ2-1; a weak D match, TRBD1 (5 bases). Trimming left V 6 bases short and J 2 bases short, with 8 bases between. CDR3 length: 13 residues. The CDR3 region has the DNA TGTGCCAGCAGCCCGGACACCTACAATGAGCAGTTCTTC. This sequence encodes CASSPDTYNEQFF.

This clonotype is a singleton in its sample. The rearrangement joins TRBV6-5 to TRBJ1-1; 9 bases are shared with TRBD1. This CDR3 contains 13 residues. Germline CDR1 is MNHEY and CDR2 is SVGAGI. Unmatched junction bases numbered 6, after V lost 8 bases and J lost 5 bases. CDR3 sequence: CASGQGPGTEAFF. Here the CDR3 DNA reads TGTGCCAGCGGACAGGGGCCGGGGACTGAAGCTTTCTTT.

The CDR3 is CASSLVRTGGLSYEQYF. For the CDR3, the DNA is TGTGCCAGCAGCTTAGTAAGGACAGGGGGCCTCTCCTACGAGCAGTACTTC. This chain connects TRBV11-2 to TRBJ2-7, with 11 bases aligning to TRBD1. This CDR3 has 17 residues. Germline CDR1 SGHAT, CDR2 FQNNGV. V dropped 1 base and J dropped 0; count of bases not matched to a gene: 5.

V usage is TRBV7-8 and J usage is TRBJ1-2, with D hard to call. Trimming removed 5 bases at V and 3 bases at J, with 22 bases between. CDR1 is SGHVS, CDR2 FQNEAQ, per germline. The CDR3 is 17 amino acids. The CDR3 nucleotides read TGTGCCAGCAGCCTGCCACGGATAGTCTCCTTGGACTATGGCTACACCTTC. It codes for CASSLPRIVSLDYGYTF. Full variable domain (rest looked up from reference TRBV7-8 and TRBJ1-2): GAGVSQSPRYKVAKRGQDVALRCDPISGHVSLFWYQQALGQGPEFLTYFQNEAQLDKSGLPSDRFFAERPEGSVSTLKIQRTQQEDSAVYLCASSLPRIVSLDYGYTFGSGTRLTVV.

This clonotype occurred once. This chain uses TRBV9 with TRBJ1-3; TRBD1 is a possible D gene (6 bases). The V gene's germline CDR1 is SGDLS and CDR2 YYNGEE. This CDR3 region has 16 residues. Deletions cut 4 bases from V and 4 bases from J, with 18 bases between. CDR3 amino acids: CASSHGGQPPGNTIYF. The CDR3 nucleotides read TGTGCCAGCAGCCATGGAGGACAGCCGCCGGGAAACACCATATATTTT.

The chain couples TRBV4-2 to TRBJ2-7; 7 bases line up with TRBD1. The V and J ends lost 0 bases and 0 bases, in that order; junction bases with no gene match: 2. From germline, CDR1 is LGHNA and CDR2 YNFKEQ. This CDR3 is 15 amino acids long. For the CDR3, the DNA is TGTGCCAGCAGCCAAGAAGAGGGGGCCTCCTACGAGCAGTACTTC. It yields the protein CASSQEEGASYEQYF.

The chain has TRBV29-1 and TRBJ2-7; D is uncertain. The CDR3 totals 13 residues. The V gene lost 6 bases and the J gene lost 5 bases, with 17 bases spanning the gap. Germline-derived CDR1 and CDR2 are SQVTM and ANQGSEA. The DNA for the CDR3 is TGCAGCGTCATCCACCTTAACGCTAACGAGCAGTACTTC. Its translation: CSVIHLNANEQYF.

The chain is built from TRBV6-5 and TRBJ1-1; the match to TRBD1 covers 7 bases. Germline trimming cut 4 bases from V and 4 bases from J; bases unmatched to any gene: 3. CDR1 is MNHEY and CDR2 is SVGAGI in the germline V gene. The CDR3 is made up of 13 amino acids. The CDR3 reads CASSSGTATEAFF. CDR3 in DNA: TGTGCCAGCAGTTCCGGGACAGCCACTGAAGCTTTCTTT.

The V and J genes are TRBV15 and TRBJ1-5; unclear D gene. Germline assignment: CDR1 LNHNV and CDR2 YYDKDF (reference sequence). The CDR3 extends over 12 amino acids. V was cut by 3 bases and J by 4 bases, with 4 bases left in between. Here the CDR3 reads CATSSVNQPQHF. The CDR3 coding sequence is TGTGCCACCAGCAGCGTAAATCAGCCCCAGCATTTT.

The rearrangement joins TRBV28 to TRBJ2-5; no firm D call. This CDR3 spans 13 amino acids. Germline assignment: CDR1 MDHEN and CDR2 SYDVKM. V lost 7 bases to trimming and J lost 5 bases, with 14 bases between them. The CDR3 sequence: CASIGLPGETQYF. As DNA, the CDR3 is TGTGCCAGCATCGGGCTCCCCGGGGAGACCCAGTACTTC.

The chain uses TRBV19 and TRBJ2-5, with unresolved D. This CDR3 is built from 13 residues. Germline CDR1 LNHDA, CDR2 SQIVND (reference sequence). V lost 10 bases and J 0 bases, leaving 12 bases between the germline ends. The CDR3 coding sequence is TGTGCCACCGGCGGCCTGAACCAAGAGACCCAGTACTTC. Residues: CATGGLNQETQYF.

This clonotype was recorded once. The chain employs TRBV7-8 and TRBJ1-1, with D unresolved. The germline V gene has CDR1 SGHVS and CDR2 FQNEAQ. The V end lost 1 base, the J end lost 2 bases, and 8 bases lay between the germline ends. The CDR3 is 14 residues long. CDR3 amino acids: CASSLGVTNTEAFF. CDR3 coding DNA: TGTGCCAGCAGCTTAGGCGTCACCAACACTGAAGCTTTCTTT.

This rearrangement joins TRBV12-3 or TRBV12-4 to TRBJ1-1; D is undetermined. The CDR3 length is 13 residues. The ends were cut back, 6 bases at V and 1 base at J, with 9 bases in the middle. CDR3 loop: CASRVGQNTEAFF. CDR3 bases: TGTGCCAGCAGGGTAGGGCAGAACACTGAAGCTTTCTTT.

This chain joins TRBV25-1 and TRBJ2-1; D is possibly TRBD1 or TRBD2 (6 bases each). The CDR3 loop spans 14 amino acids. Germline CDR1 is MGHDK and CDR2 is SYGVNS. The V and J ends lost 3 bases and 3 bases respectively, with 9 bases between them. The CDR3 sequence: CASSDGGFYNEQFF. The CDR3 DNA reads as TGTGCCAGCAGTGACGGGGGCTTCTACAATGAGCAGTTCTTC.

This clonotype was observed a single time. This sequence joins TRBV7-9 and TRBJ1-3; unclear D gene. Germline CDR1 is SEHNR and CDR2 is FQNEAQ (reference sequence). V lost 6 bases and J 0 bases, leaving 9 bases between the germline ends. The CDR3 consists of 14 residues. The CDR3 is CASRGLASGNTIYF. CDR3 in DNA: TGTGCCAGCAGGGGCTTGGCCTCTGGAAACACCATATATTTT. Full variable domain (outside the CDR3, taken from reference TRBV7-9 and TRBJ1-3): DTGVSQNPRHKITKRGQNVTFRCDPISEHNRLYWYRQTLGQGPEFLTYFQNEAQLEKSRLLSDRFSAERPKGSFSTLEIQRTEQGDSAMYLCASRGLASGNTIYFGEGSWLTVV.

This clonotype is a singleton in its sample. The chain carries TRBV28 and TRBJ1-6, with a possible D match to TRBD1 (5 bases). The germline gives CDR1 MDHEN, CDR2 SYDVKM. V lost 6 bases and J 3 bases, leaving 15 bases between the germline ends. This CDR3 region has 16 residues. CDR3 loop: CASRETGTNYNSPLHF. DNA for the CDR3: TGTGCCAGCAGAGAGACGGGGACCAACTATAATTCACCCCTCCACTTT.

The chain joins TRBV27 to TRBJ1-5; no firm D call. This CDR3 comprises 13 residues. Germline lookup yields CDR1 MNHEY and CDR2 SMNVEV (reference sequence). Trimming removed 5 bases at V and 7 bases at J, with 12 bases between. The CDR3 DNA is TGTGCCAGCAGTCCTCTCCCCCCCCAGCCCCAGCATTTT. It codes for CASSPLPPQPQHF.